This T cell receptor beta chain was sequenced in a study of T cell responses to AZD1222 COVID-19 vaccine. Sequencing used immunoSEQ multiplex PCR; TCRdb keeps in-frame clones, though not all of them. The repertoire has around 67,000 clones, around four fifths of them found once; the top ten carry roughly 20%. This clone appeared once. The antigen is undetermined. Per germline, CDR1 SGHDN and CDR2 FVKESK. The V end was cut by 4 bases, the J end by 5 bases, with 11 bases between. This CDR3 is 13 amino acids long. General study points: Per reports, nearly half of all spike-specific TCRs target regions that are unmutated in variants. Only 5 or 6 people who got AZD1222 tested seropositive at baseline.

The source of this sequence is an adult in good health. The gene calls are TRBV14 and TRBJ1-2; the D is unclear. Sequenced here: peripheral blood, sampled on day 0 of AZD1222 vaccination. The CDR3 DNA sequence: TGTGCCAGCAGCCTAGGTTACTTTTATGGCTACACCTTC. It specifies CASSLGYFYGYTF.